This T cell receptor (beta chain) was found in a study of CD8+CD57+ T cells in acquired aplastic anemia (dated by TCRdb to the late 2010s). With respect to the entire study: Extracted DNA from sorted CD4+ and CD8+ cells averaged around 2.9 ug, ranging from 0.2 to 27.4 ug. A CD8+CD57+ expansion meant a frequency higher than the mean frequency seen in healthy subjects. Study-wide findings and limitations: No significant difference in CD8+ Simpson's diversity was found between patients and healthy controls (P=0.060). Around 27 CD8+ CDR3 sequences were found in both patients and controls but appeared to be highly expressed in patients and within the immunodominant clones of the patients.

The patients picked for sequencing were ones in whom flow cytometry had shown an expansion of CD8+CD57+ cells. Every patient had a diagnosis of severe acquired aplastic anemia based on International Study of Aplastic Anemia and Agranulocytosis and Camitta criteria. No patient had received any therapy when blood was sampled. In this study, sorted CD4+ and CD8+ T cells from the blood of healthy subjects and of severe aplastic anemia patients had their TCR repertoires deep-sequenced. Patients were enrolled under clinicaltrials.gov protocols 00001620, 01623167, 00001397, 00071045, 00081523 and 00961064 in the USA. Ficoll-Paque density gradient centrifugation was used to isolate peripheral blood mononuclear cells. Before DNA extraction, CD4+ and CD8+ T cells were sorted by FACS or by magnetic beads. The germline V end is reduced by 10 bases and the J end by 2 bases; junction bases left unmatched: 14. The CDR1 and CDR2 encoded by the germline V gene are ENHRY and SYGVKD. The CDR3 spans 16 residues, from the cysteine through the phenylalanine. CDR3 DNA only is kept here, 48 bases in frame from base 1.

As for this clonotype: There is no known antigen for this receptor. No base quality values were provided; no much bigger clone lies one nucleotide off.

Profiling of TCR beta VDJ combinations and CDR3 sequences used genomic DNA as the template. An Illumina HiSeq 2000 was used for TCR repertoire sequencing. In the authors' own workflow: Repertoire assessment relied on Simpson's diversity index, CDR3 size and DJ length profiles, and TRBV/TRBJ rearrangement plots. The most abundant DNA sequence in the deep sequencing data was taken as the immunodominant clone. CDR3 amino acid sequences were checked for sharing across subjects and were also compared against the VDJdb database and published repertoires. Using fastp at Q25 and MiXCR, TCRdb reprocessed the public reads and kept productive beta chains. Every CDR3 protein is listed once, alongside the most common genes and DNA of its rows. What appears here as the V and J calls and clone size reflects TCRdb's work, not the paper's. The sample contains some 200,000 distinct CDR3 sequences, around three fifths of them found a single time. The top ten clones comprise about 60% of the sample.

The sequenced sample consisted of sorted CD4+, CD8+, or CD8+CD57+ T cells (not recorded which) from PBMCs. The chain is made from TRBV10-3 and TRBJ2-7; 10 nucleotides in the junction match TRBD1. The sequence was collected from a human donor with aplastic anemia. The bases are TGTGCCAGCCTTCCTAATCATGGACAGGGGGCCTACGAGCAGTACTTC. The translation is CASLPNHGQGAYEQYF.